What follows are 14 T cell receptor beta chains derived from one specimen sequenced in a study of beta chain features in type 1 diabetes. The authors reverse transcribed all of the isolated RNA, so sequencing captured expressed TCRB transcripts. The method was immunoSEQ multiplex PCR; TCRdb's version includes in-frame clones alone and lacks a portion of them. This table has around 710,000 clones, around 12% appearing once. For these TCRs, the target antigens are not known. Study-wide findings and caveats: The study found moderately but significantly shorter TCRB CDR3s in all four CD4+ subsets of Type 1 diabetes patients.

The sequencing sample was made of naive CD4+ T cells from blood. The receptors shown here come from a man aged 25-45 years with type 1 diabetes.

The rearrangement joins TRBV5-4 to TRBJ2-7; 8 bases fit TRBD2. V lost 4 bases to trimming and J lost 2 bases; unmatched junction nucleotides: 8. The CDR3 consists of 15 residues. CDR1 and CDR2 from the germline V gene are SGHNT and YYREEE (reference sequence). CDR3 region: CASSNPSGSTYEQYF. The CDR3 nucleotides are TGTGCCAGCAGCAATCCTAGCGGGTCTACCTACGAGCAGTACTTC.

This clone was picked up a small number of times. This rearrangement joins TRBV19 to TRBJ2-1; D unclear. CDR3 length equals 13 residues. Deletions cut 7 bases from V and 0 bases from J, with 7 bases between. Germline assignment: CDR1 LNHDA and CDR2 SQIVND (reference sequence). CDR3 DNA sequence: TGTGCCAGTAAGACGGTCTCCTACAATGAGCAGTTCTTC. The encoded protein is CASKTVSYNEQFF.

This sequence joins TRBV18 and TRBJ1-1; D is undetermined. CDR3 length: 15 amino acids. The ends were cut back, 3 bases at V and 5 bases at J, with 16 bases in the middle. Germline-derived CDR1 and CDR2 are KGHSH and LQKENI. For the CDR3, the DNA is TGTGCCAGCTCACCCGCATTGGGTTTTGATACTGAAGCTTTCTTT. Translated: CASSPALGFDTEAFF.

This clone was found a few times. The chain carries TRBV9 and TRBJ1-2; D is ambiguous. Germline assignment: CDR1 SGDLS and CDR2 YYNGEE. V was trimmed by 3 bases and J by 8 bases, leaving 8 bases between them. The CDR3 totals 11 residues. The CDR3 sequence: CASSENGGYTF. In nucleotides, the CDR3 is TGTGCCAGCAGCGAGAATGGGGGCTACACCTTC.

The chain carries TRBV5-4 and TRBJ2-7; 7 nucleotides align to TRBD1. The CDR3 totals 17 residues. V lost 2 bases, J lost 3 bases, and 14 bases stayed unmatched. Per the germline V gene, CDR1 is SGHNT and CDR2 is YYREEE (reference sequence). CDR3 DNA sequence: TGTGCCAGCAGCTTACACGTTGCCTCGACAGGGAGCTACGAGCAGTACTTC. Translated, it gives CASSLHVASTGSYEQYF. The full variable domain, with the rest looked up from reference TRBV5-4 and TRBJ2-7, is ETGVTQSPTHLIKTRGQQVTLRCSSQSGHNTVSWYQQALGQGPQFIFQYYREEENGRGNFPPRFSGLQFPNYSSELNVNALELDDSALYLCASSLHVASTGSYEQYFGPGTRLTVT.

The table lists this clone with a few counts. The V call is TRBV19, the J call TRBJ1-5; a possible D gene is TRBD1 (6 bases). The germline V gene encodes CDR1 LNHDA and CDR2 SQIVND (reference sequence). V lost 6 bases and J lost 4, with 16 bases in between. CDR3 size: 15 residues. Here the CDR3 reads CASRWGTSENQPQHF. CDR3 bases: TGTGCCAGTAGGTGGGGGACATCAGAAAATCAGCCCCAGCATTTT. Variable domain in full (rest from reference TRBV19 and TRBJ1-5): DGGITQSPKYLFRKEGQNVTLSCEQNLNHDAMYWYRQDPGQGLRLIYYSQIVNDFQKGDIAEGYSVSREKKESFPLTVTSAQKNPTAFYLCASRWGTSENQPQHFGDGTRLSIL.

This clone was seen more than once but under ten times. The chain is built from TRBV4-3 and TRBJ2-6; D ambiguous. The length of the CDR3 is 16 residues. The germline V gene has CDR1 LGHNA and CDR2 YSLEER. Trimming shortened V by 0 bases and J by 2 bases, and 8 bases separated the two germline ends. The CDR3 here is CASSQEGGTGANVLTF. The CDR3 nucleotides read TGCGCCAGCAGCCAAGAAGGTGGGACTGGGGCCAACGTCCTGACTTTC.

The rearrangement links TRBV19 to TRBJ2-5, with TRBD2 matching 9 bases. V lost 8 bases, J lost 3 bases, and 4 bases stayed unmatched. The length of the CDR3 is 13 residues. Germline lookup yields CDR1 LNHDA and CDR2 SQIVND (reference sequence). CDR3 in amino acids: CASSSGAKETQYF. The CDR3 DNA reads as TGTGCCAGTTCTAGCGGGGCGAAAGAGACCCAGTACTTC.

V is TRBV5-8 and J is TRBJ2-7; maybe TRBD1 (5 bases). This CDR3 is built from 16 residues. The V end lost 0 bases, the J end lost 0 bases, and 13 bases lay between the germline ends. Germline CDR1 SGHTS, CDR2 YDEGEE. The CDR3 nucleotides read TGTGCCAGCAGCTTGGGGAGACAGCCATACTCCTACGAGCAGTACTTC. Translation: CASSLGRQPYSYEQYF.

This clone appeared a few times. The chain combines TRBV29-1 with TRBJ2-5, with D possibly TRBD2 on 5 matching bases. The CDR3 has 13 residues. Trimming took off 2 bases at V and 1 base at J, with 8 bases between the two ends. The germline V gene has CDR1 SQVTM and CDR2 ANQGSEA. CDR3 protein: CSVERGLQETQYF. As DNA, the CDR3 is TGCAGCGTTGAACGAGGGCTCCAAGAGACCCAGTACTTC.

The chain carries TRBV5-1 and TRBJ1-6; D not resolved. Deletions cut 2 bases from V and 7 bases from J, with 10 bases between. The germline V gene encodes CDR1 SGHRS and CDR2 YFSETQ. The CDR3 has 14 amino acids. DNA of the CDR3: TGCGCCAGCAGCTTTGAGATCGGGAATTCACCCCTCCACTTT. It is translated as CASSFEIGNSPLHF.

The table lists this clone with a few counts. The rearrangement links TRBV5-1 to TRBJ1-6, with a weak D call TRBD1 (5 bases). Trimming cost V 3 bases and J 10 bases, with 11 bases left between them. The germline V gene encodes CDR1 SGHRS and CDR2 YFSETQ. This CDR3 has 13 residues. The CDR3 loop reads CASSSGTGSPLHF. The CDR3 coding sequence is TGCGCCAGCAGCTCTGGGACGGGGTCACCCCTCCACTTT. The whole variable domain, remainder taken from reference TRBV5-1 and TRBJ1-6, is KAGVTQTPRYLIKTRGQQVTLSCSPISGHRSVSWYQQTPGQGLQFLFEYFSETQRNKGNFPGRFSGRQFSNSRSEMNVSTLELGDSALYLCASSSGTGSPLHFGNGTRLTVT.

The rearrangement uses TRBV7-9 and TRBJ2-3; perhaps TRBD1 as D (6 bases). This CDR3 comprises 15 residues. V lost 6 bases to trimming and J lost 2 bases, with 15 bases between them. Germline V gene lookup returns CDR1 SEHNR and CDR2 FQNEAQ (reference sequence). The CDR3 protein is CASRLNTGPTDTQYF. Here the CDR3 DNA reads TGTGCCAGCAGACTAAACACAGGGCCCACAGATACGCAGTATTTT.

This clone came up a few times. The V call is TRBV29-1, the J call TRBJ2-7; perhaps TRBD1 as D (6 bases). CDR3 length equals 13 residues. Germline V gene data show CDR1 as SQVTM and CDR2 as ANQGSEA. V lost 6 bases to trimming and J lost 3 bases, with 15 bases between them. CDR3 sequence reads: CSVAGTPIYEQYF. The CDR3 DNA reads TGCAGCGTCGCCGGGACACCGATCTACGAGCAGTACTTC.